Included here is one T cell receptor beta chain sequence, with context. Here immunoSEQ multiplex PCR was the method, and the copy in TCRdb shows in-frame clones only, minus some. The sample includes under 20,000 clones, 75% to 90% of them seen just once. The CDR3 spans 17 residues. Germline V gene lookup returns CDR1 SGHAT and CDR2 FQNNGV. Trimming took 2 bases from V and 5 from J, leaving 22 bases between them. The record originates from a study of OX40 agonist ivuxolimab in advanced cancers. Turning to the study itself: Patients got intravenous ivuxolimab at 0.01 to 10 mg/kg every 2 weeks.

Source: CD4+ or CD8+ T cells sorted from blood, taken in a trial of the OX40 agonist ivuxolimab. The V call is TRBV11-2, the J call TRBJ2-7, with TRBD1 as a possible D gene (6 bases). The sequence derives from an adult with an advanced solid tumor such as melanoma, head and neck, liver or kidney cancer. CDR3 protein: CASSLNFPGQGSHEQYF. Written as DNA, the CDR3 is TGTGCCAGCAGCTTAAATTTTCCGGGGCAGGGGTCCCACGAGCAGTACTTC.